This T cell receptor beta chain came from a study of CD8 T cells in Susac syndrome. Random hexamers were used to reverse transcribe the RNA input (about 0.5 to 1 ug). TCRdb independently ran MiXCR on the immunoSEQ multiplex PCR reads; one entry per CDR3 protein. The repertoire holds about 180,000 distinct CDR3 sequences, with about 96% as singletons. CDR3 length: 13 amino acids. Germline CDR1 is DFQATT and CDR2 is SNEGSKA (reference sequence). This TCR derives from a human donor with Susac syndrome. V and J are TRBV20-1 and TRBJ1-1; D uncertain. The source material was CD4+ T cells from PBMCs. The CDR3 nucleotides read TGCACCAACACCCACTCAAGGAACACTGAAGCTTTCTTT. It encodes CTNTHSRNTEAFF.